This T cell receptor (beta chain) is from a study of shared clonotypes between healthy human individuals. Study-wide results and caveats: In this cohort, only blood was sampled, and tissue repertoires likely differ. Around 5% of naive CD4 clonotypes were common to a few donors. On the whole, naive subsets had larger estimated richness than memory subsets had.

Concerning this clone itself: Its antigen is not known.

The CDR3 has 14 amino acids. Germline assignment: CDR1 GTSNPN and CDR2 SVGIG (reference sequence). Trimming left V 3 bases short and J 6 bases short, with 14 bases between. The material for each subset, its genomic DNA, was split evenly across several immunoSEQ plates. Assay used: immunoSEQ multiplex PCR; TCRdb lists only in-frame clones, some missing. The sample shows 400,000 to 600,000 clones, approximately 95% of them seen only once. V usage is TRBV30 and J usage is TRBJ2-2, with a weak D call TRBD1 (6 bases). The sequenced sample consisted of naive CD4+ T cells sorted from blood. Subset reported: CD45RA+ positively selected. This receptor was identified in a woman aged 30 to 39 in good health. The CDR3 nucleotides are TGTGCCTGGAGGCTTACAGGGTTTTCCGGGGAGCTGTTTTTT. Translated, it gives CAWRLTGFSGELFF.